This entry is about one T cell receptor beta chain. Original processing notes: Estimation of nucleated cell counts relied on the amplification of reference gene primers. Assay: immunoSEQ multiplex PCR; the TCRdb copy retains only in-frame clones and omits some. V, J and clone size derive from that table, while D and trimming were established from the DNA sequence. The table lists roughly 100,000 clones, 85% of them singletons, with roughly 4.2% in the top ten. This sample is drawn from a study of blood T cell repertoires in COVID-19. Study in general: Spain, Italy and the United States supplied samples that represented acute and convalescent COVID-19. PBMCs, B-cell-depleted T cells, or T cells were the source of the cDNA or gDNA that made up the material.

Trimming removed 0 bases at V and 2 bases at J, with 10 bases between. CDR1 and CDR2 from the germline V gene are MGHRA and YSYEKL. The CDR3 has 16 amino acids. The sequenced sample was peripheral blood. This sequence originates from a man between 45 and 60 years old with acute or convalescent COVID-19. The chain has TRBV4-1 and TRBJ2-2; perhaps TRBD2 as D (5 bases). The CDR3 bases are TGCGCCAGCAGCCAAGATGCGCGGGTTAACACCGGGGAGCTGTTTTTT. Encoded protein: CASSQDARVNTGELFF.